Shown below are 10 T cell receptor beta chains from a single sample sequenced in a study of T cell changes during pregnancy in multiple sclerosis. Profiling relied on immunoSEQ multiplex PCR, and the TCRdb table lists in-frame clones only, not all of them. The data hold about 100,000 clones, with 92% observed a single time. The sample in question was peripheral blood, obtained after pregnancy. The receptors derive from a female donor with multiple sclerosis, enrolled in a pregnancy study.

This chain connects TRBV10-3 to TRBJ2-7, with 9 bases matching TRBD2. CDR3 length equals 15 residues. The germline CDR1 and CDR2 sequences are ENHRY and SYGVKD. With V trimmed by 10 bases and J by 2 bases, 12 bases remained unmatched. The CDR3 sequence: CATTTVPSGAYEQYF. CDR3 in DNA: TGTGCCACCACCACTGTGCCTAGCGGGGCCTACGAGCAGTACTTC.

The chain is built from TRBV29-1 and TRBJ1-1, with D maybe TRBD1 (6 bases). Germline CDR1 and CDR2: SQVTM and ANQGSEA. V was trimmed by 1 base and J by 4 bases, leaving 13 bases between them. This CDR3 comprises 14 residues. The CDR3 loop is CSVEGRQGLTEAFF. Here the CDR3 DNA reads TGCAGCGTTGAAGGGCGGCAGGGGCTCACTGAAGCTTTCTTT.

The V and J genes are TRBV28 and TRBJ2-1; D is perhaps TRBD1 (6 bases). Germline V gene lookup returns CDR1 MDHEN and CDR2 SYDVKM. The CDR3 is 15 amino acids. Trimming removed 1 base from V and 6 bases from J, with 13 bases in between. The CDR3 protein is CASSLSGAVINEQFF. The CDR3 DNA is TGTGCCAGCAGTTTATCAGGGGCGGTCATCAATGAGCAGTTCTTC.

The chain is built from TRBV7-2 and TRBJ1-1; D may be TRBD1 (6 bases). Germline CDR1 reads SGHTA; CDR2 reads FQGNSA. The CDR3 is made up of 14 amino acids. V shed 5 bases and J shed 0 bases, with 10 bases lying between them. DNA for the CDR3: TGTGCCAGCAGCCCGCCAGGGGTGAACACTGAAGCTTTCTTT. It codes for CASSPPGVNTEAFF.

This clone is medium-sized by share. V gene TRBV7-8 combines with J gene TRBJ2-7; 8 nucleotides match TRBD1. This CDR3 has 13 amino acids. Germline CDR1 reads SGHVS; CDR2 reads FQNEAQ. Trimming removed 5 bases from V and 2 bases from J; junction bases left unmatched: 2. The CDR3 reads CASSMGQAYEQYF. Here the CDR3 DNA reads TGTGCCAGCAGCATGGGACAGGCCTACGAGCAGTACTTC.

The genes are TRBV5-1 and TRBJ2-7; TRBD1 aligns across 7 bases. The CDR3 consists of 12 residues. Per the germline V gene, CDR1 is SGHRS and CDR2 is YFSETQ. Trimming cost V 7 bases and J 3 bases; bases outside gene matches: 4. The CDR3 loop reads CASHRGDYEQYF. The DNA for the CDR3 is TGCGCCAGCCACAGGGGCGACTACGAGCAGTACTTC.

Here the CDR3 reads CASSSKTGSTEAFF. The DNA for the CDR3 is TGTGCCAGCAGCTCCAAGACAGGGTCCACTGAAGCTTTCTTT. The chain carries TRBV7-6 and TRBJ1-1; 7 bases map to TRBD1. Germline V gives CDR1 SGHVS, CDR2 FNYEAQ. The ends lost 4 bases at V and 4 bases at J; junction bases unmatched: 6. CDR3 size: 14 residues.

The chain joins TRBV7-3 to TRBJ2-1; D unresolved. Per germline, CDR1 SGHTA and CDR2 FQGTGA. This CDR3 is built from 13 residues. Between the trimmed V and J ends, which lost 4 bases and 7 bases, there was a span of 11 bases. As DNA, the CDR3 is TGTGCCAGCAGCTCCCTAGGTAGGAATGAGCAGTTCTTC. The encoded protein is CASSSLGRNEQFF.

The chain employs TRBV7-9 and TRBJ1-6; the match to TRBD1 covers 7 bases. The germline CDR1 and CDR2 sequences are SEHNR and FQNEAQ (reference sequence). This CDR3 spans 15 amino acids. Trimming took 1 base from V and 5 from J; bases not matched to a gene: 2. Written as DNA, the CDR3 is TGTGCCAGCAGCTTAGGCGACAGGGATAATTCACCCCTCCACTTT. Protein product: CASSLGDRDNSPLHF.

The chain uses TRBV6-6 and TRBJ1-4; 9 bases align to TRBD1. From germline, CDR1 is MNHNY and CDR2 SVGAGI (reference sequence). V trimming: 5 bases; J trimming: 3 bases; junction bases outside the gene matches: 4. This CDR3 has 15 amino acids. Here the CDR3 reads CASSRGDRANEKLFF. The CDR3 DNA follows: TGTGCCAGCAGTCGGGGGGACAGGGCTAATGAAAAACTGTTTTTT.